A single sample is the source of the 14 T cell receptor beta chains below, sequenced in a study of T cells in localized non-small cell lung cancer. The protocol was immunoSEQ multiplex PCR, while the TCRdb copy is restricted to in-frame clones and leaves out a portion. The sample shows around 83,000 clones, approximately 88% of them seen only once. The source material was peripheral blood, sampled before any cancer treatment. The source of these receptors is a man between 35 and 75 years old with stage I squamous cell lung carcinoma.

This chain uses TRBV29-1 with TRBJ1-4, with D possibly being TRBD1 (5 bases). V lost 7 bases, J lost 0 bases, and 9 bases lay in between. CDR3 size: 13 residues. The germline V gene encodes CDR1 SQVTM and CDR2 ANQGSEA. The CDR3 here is CSASTATNEKLFF. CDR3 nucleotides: TGCAGCGCCTCGACAGCAACTAATGAAAAACTGTTTTTT.

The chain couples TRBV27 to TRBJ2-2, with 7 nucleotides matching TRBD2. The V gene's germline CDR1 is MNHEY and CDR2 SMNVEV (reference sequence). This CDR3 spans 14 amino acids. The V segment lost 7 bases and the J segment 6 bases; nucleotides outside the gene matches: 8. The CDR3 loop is CASKTSRLAGELFF. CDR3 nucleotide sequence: TGTGCCAGCAAGACTAGCCGTTTAGCCGGGGAGCTGTTTTTT.

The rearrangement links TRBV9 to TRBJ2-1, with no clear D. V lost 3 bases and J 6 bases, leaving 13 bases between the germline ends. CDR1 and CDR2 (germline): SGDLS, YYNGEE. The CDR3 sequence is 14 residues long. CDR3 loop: CASSAYTTRNEQFF. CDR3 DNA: TGTGCCAGCAGCGCTTATACCACTCGCAATGAGCAGTTCTTC.

CDR3 sequence: CASSPSGPIGALHF. CDR3 in DNA: TGTGCCAGCAGCCCCTCGGGCCCCATAGGGGCCCTCCACTTT. This chain connects TRBV7-9 to TRBJ1-6; the D gene is possibly TRBD1 (5 bases). The CDR3 is made up of 14 amino acids. The ends were cut back, 5 bases at V and 14 bases at J, with 19 bases in the middle. The germline gives CDR1 SEHNR, CDR2 FQNEAQ (reference sequence). The full variable domain, completed using reference TRBV7-9 and TRBJ1-6, is DTGVSQNPRHKITKRGQNVTFRCDPISEHNRLYWYRQTLGQGPEFLTYFQNEAQLEKSRLLSDRFSAERPKGSFSTLEIQRTEQGDSAMYLCASSPSGPIGALHFGNGTRLTVT.

In DNA, the CDR3 is TGTGCCAGTAGTACGACAGGGGGAGTCTACGAGCAGTACTTC. It translates to CASSTTGGVYEQYF. The chain uses TRBV19 and TRBJ2-7; 9 bases fit TRBD1. From germline, CDR1 is LNHDA and CDR2 SQIVND (reference sequence). This CDR3 is built from 14 residues. V lost 4 bases, J lost 3 bases, and 4 bases stayed unmatched.

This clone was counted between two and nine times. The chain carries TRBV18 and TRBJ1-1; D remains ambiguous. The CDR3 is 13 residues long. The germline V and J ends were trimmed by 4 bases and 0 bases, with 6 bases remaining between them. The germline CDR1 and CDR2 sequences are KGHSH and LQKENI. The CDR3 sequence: CASSRAMNTEAFF. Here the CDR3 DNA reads TGTGCCAGCTCACGGGCCATGAACACTGAAGCTTTCTTT.

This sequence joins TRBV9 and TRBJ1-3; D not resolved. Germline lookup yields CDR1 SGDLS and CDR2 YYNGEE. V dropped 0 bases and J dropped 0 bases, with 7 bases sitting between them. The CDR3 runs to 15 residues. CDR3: CASSVGRGSGNTIYF. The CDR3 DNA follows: TGTGCCAGCAGCGTAGGTCGGGGCTCTGGAAACACCATATATTTT.

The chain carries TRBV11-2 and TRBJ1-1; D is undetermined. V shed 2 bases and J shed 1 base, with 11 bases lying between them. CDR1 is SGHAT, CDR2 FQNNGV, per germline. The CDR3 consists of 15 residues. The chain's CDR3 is CASSLKSTGNTEAFF. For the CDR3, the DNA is TGTGCCAGCAGCTTAAAGTCGACGGGGAACACTGAAGCTTTCTTT.

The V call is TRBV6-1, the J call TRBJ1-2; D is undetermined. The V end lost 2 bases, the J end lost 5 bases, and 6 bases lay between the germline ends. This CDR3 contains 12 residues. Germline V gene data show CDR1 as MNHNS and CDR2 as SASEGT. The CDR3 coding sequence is TGTGCCAGCAGTGAACAACAGTATGGCTACACCTTC. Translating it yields CASSEQQYGYTF.

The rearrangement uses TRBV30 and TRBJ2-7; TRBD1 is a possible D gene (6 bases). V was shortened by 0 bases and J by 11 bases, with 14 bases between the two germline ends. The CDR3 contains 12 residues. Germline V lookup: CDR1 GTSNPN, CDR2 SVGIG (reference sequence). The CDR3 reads CAWSVVTGLEYF. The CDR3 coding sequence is TGTGCCTGGAGTGTCGTCACAGGGTTGGAGTACTTC.

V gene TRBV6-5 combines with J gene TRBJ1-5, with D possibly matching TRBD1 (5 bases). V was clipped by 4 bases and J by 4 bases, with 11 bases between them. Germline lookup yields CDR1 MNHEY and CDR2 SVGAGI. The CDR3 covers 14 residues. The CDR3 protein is CASSFGRANQPQHF. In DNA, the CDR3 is TGTGCCAGCAGTTTCGGCAGGGCAAATCAGCCCCAGCATTTT.

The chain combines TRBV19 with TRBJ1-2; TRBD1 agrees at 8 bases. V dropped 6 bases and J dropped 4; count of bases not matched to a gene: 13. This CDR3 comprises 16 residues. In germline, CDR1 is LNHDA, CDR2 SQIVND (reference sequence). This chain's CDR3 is CASSTLDGQGLYGYTF. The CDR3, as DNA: TGTGCCAGTAGCACGCTCGACGGACAGGGCCTCTATGGCTACACCTTC.

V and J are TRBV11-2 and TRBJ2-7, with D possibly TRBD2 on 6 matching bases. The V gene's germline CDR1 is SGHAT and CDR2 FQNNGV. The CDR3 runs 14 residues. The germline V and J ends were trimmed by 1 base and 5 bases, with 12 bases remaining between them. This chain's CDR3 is CASSLVPGEDEQYF. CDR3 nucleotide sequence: TGTGCCAGCAGCTTAGTTCCGGGGGAGGACGAGCAGTACTTC.

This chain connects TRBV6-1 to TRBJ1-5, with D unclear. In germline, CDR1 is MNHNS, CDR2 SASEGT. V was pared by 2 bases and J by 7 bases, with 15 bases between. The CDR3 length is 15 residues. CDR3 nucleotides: TGTGCCAGCAGTGAAAAATACGTCGATGGGCAGCCCCAGCATTTT. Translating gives CASSEKYVDGQPQHF.